The TCR beta chain described here comes from a study of cytomegalovirus exposure and HLA in healthy donors. Per the germline V gene, CDR1 is MNHEY and CDR2 is SVGAGI. V shed 5 bases, J shed 8 bases, and the junction held 8 bases outside the gene matches. The CDR3 is 14 amino acids. Generated by immunoSEQ multiplex PCR, the TCRdb table keeps only in-frame clones and is missing some. In the table there are 95,000 to 150,000 clones, approximately 94% of which are singletons. Sequenced input: PBMCs. This TCR was sampled from a young woman in good health and CMV-seronegative. This chain joins TRBV6-5 and TRBJ1-4; the match to TRBD1 covers 7 bases. The CDR3 DNA reads TGTGCCAGCAGTCGGAGACAGGGCGGAGAAAAACTGTTTTTT. Translating it yields CASSRRQGGEKLFF.